This TCR beta chain originates from a study of T-cell reconstitution after alpha-beta-depleted transplantation in children. Findings and limits, study-wide: By about two months after transplant, alpha-beta T cells reportedly arose from several hundred graft clones that had expanded. Once a year had passed after transplant, T-cell counts and diversity came mostly from newly produced T cells. Diversity of TCRbeta at day 60 was high in some patients, arising from surviving recipient T cells and thymic progenitors.

Construction of the TCRbeta library involved unique molecular identifiers. Via MiXCR, TCRdb re-called the PCR reads, giving one row per CDR3 protein. Of hundreds of thousands of distinct CDR3 sequences listed, about a sixth are singletons. Details on this clonotype: Its antigen is unknown.

V was pared by 2 bases and J by 7 bases, with 13 bases of the junction left unmatched. CDR3 size: 16 residues. The germline V gene encodes CDR1 LNHNV and CDR2 YYDKDF (reference sequence). This clonotype was sampled from a boy less than two years old who had a stem cell transplant for Wiskott-Aldrich syndrome, so the T cells may come from the graft donor. The chain has TRBV15 and TRBJ2-7, with 8 bases aligning to TRBD1. This material consisted of PBMCs, mostly from graft donor cells, taken 360 days after TCRalphabeta/CD19-depleted stem cell transplant. CDR3 nucleotide sequence: TGTGCCACCAGCAGAAAATATGCCTTGGACAGGGAAGAGCAGTACTTC. It translates to CATSRKYALDREEQYF.